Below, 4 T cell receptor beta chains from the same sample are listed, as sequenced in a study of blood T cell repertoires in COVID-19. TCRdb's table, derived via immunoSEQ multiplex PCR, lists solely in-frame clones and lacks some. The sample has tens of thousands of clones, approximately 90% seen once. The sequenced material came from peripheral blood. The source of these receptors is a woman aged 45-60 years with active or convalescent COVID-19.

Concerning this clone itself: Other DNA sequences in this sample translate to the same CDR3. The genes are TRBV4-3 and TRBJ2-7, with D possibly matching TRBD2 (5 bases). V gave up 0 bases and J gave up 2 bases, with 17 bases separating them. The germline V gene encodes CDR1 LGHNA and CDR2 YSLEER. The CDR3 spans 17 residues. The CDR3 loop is CASSQDPPSGRPYEQYF. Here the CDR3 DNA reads TGCGCCAGCAGCCAAGACCCCCCCAGCGGTCGCCCCTACGAGCAGTACTTC.

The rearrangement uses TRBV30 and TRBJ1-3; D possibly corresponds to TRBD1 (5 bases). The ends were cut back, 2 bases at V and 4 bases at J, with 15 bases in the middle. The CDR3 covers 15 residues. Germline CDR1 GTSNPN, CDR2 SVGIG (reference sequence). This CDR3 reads CAWSSSLRQGNTIYF. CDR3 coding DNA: TGTGCCTGGAGTAGCAGCCTTAGACAGGGAAACACCATATATTTT.

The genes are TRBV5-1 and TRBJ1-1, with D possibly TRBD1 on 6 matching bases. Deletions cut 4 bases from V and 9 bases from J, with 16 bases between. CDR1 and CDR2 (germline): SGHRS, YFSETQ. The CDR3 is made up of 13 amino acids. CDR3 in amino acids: CASSPMEQGQAFF. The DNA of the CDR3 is TGCGCCAGCAGCCCGATGGAGCAGGGGCAAGCTTTCTTT.

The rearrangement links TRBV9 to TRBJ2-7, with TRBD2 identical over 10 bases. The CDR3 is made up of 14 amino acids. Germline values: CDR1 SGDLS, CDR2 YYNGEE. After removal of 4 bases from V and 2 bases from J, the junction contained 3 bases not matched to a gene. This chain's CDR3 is CASSPLAGTYEQYF. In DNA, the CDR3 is TGTGCCAGCAGCCCACTAGCGGGGACCTACGAGCAGTACTTC.